The sequence of this TCR beta chain was determined in a study of T cell repertoires in cytomegalovirus infection. Overall study context: Well-studied HLA-B-restricted CMV epitopes were used in the study alongside recently identified HLA-C-restricted ones. The study's findings and limits: Dominating the ex vivo response were TCR beta clonotypes that were CMV-specific and HLA-C-restricted.

In the case of this clonotype: The antigen remains undetermined.

TCRdb reprocessed the reads with MiXCR, giving one entry per CDR3 protein. The repertoire consists of over 250,000 distinct CDR3 sequences, with approximately 22% occurring once and the leading ten covering around 20%. Germline V gene data show CDR1 as SGHVS and CDR2 as FQNEAQ. The CDR3 runs 21 residues. The V segment lost 5 bases and the J segment 0 bases; nucleotides outside the gene matches: 20. The sample in question was cultured PBMCs, obtained from culture after CMV antigen stimulation. The clonotype was recovered from a human donor in good health (CMV status not recorded). Some clones in this sample may be carry-over from other donors' samples. The V and J genes are TRBV7-8 and TRBJ2-3, with TRBD2 identical over 10 bases. The CDR3: CASSPATLAGAANPSTDTQYF. The CDR3 bases are TGTGCCAGCAGCCCCGCGACTCTAGCGGGGGCTGCCAACCCTAGCACAGATACGCAGTATTTT.